The rows below give T cell receptor beta chains drawn from one sample of a study of human thymus T cells. Profiled with immunoSEQ multiplex PCR; TCRdb holds only in-frame clones, not every one. The sample includes tens of thousands of clones, just over 95% of them seen just once. The sample was thymus tissue. The receptors shown here come from a boy in the first two years of life with a congenital heart defect but otherwise immunologically healthy. CDR3s include the opening cysteine and the closing phenylalanine or tryptophan. D genes are given only for firm matches. Not all rows give a size; the values are once, few, many and, for expanded clones, a class.

j_call | d_call | v_call | clone_size | cdr3_nt | cdr3_aa
TRBJ1-1 | TRBD1 | TRBV19 | . | TGTGCCAGTAGTATCCAGGGGGCAGCCACTGAAGCTTTCTTT | CASSIQGAATEAFF
TRBJ2-7 | . | TRBV6-1 | . | TGTGCCAGCAGTGAAACGGGACACTCCTTCTCCTACGAGCAGTACTTC | CASSETGHSFSYEQYF
TRBJ1-3 | . | TRBV7-8 | . | TGTGCCAGCAGCTCAGGCCCCCGGATCTCTGGAAACACCATATATTTT | CASSSGPRISGNTIYF
TRBJ2-1 | TRBD1 | TRBV10-2 | . | TGCGCCGCGGGACAGGGGTCGGCTAGCGGAGCCGCCAGGGGCTCCTACAATGAGCAGTTCTTC | CAAGQGSASGAARGSYNEQFF
TRBJ2-1 | TRBD2 | TRBV10-1 | . | TGCGCCAGCAGTGAGGCCGGGACTAGCGGGAGGGCCGGGTACAATGAGCAGTTCTTC | CASSEAGTSGRAGYNEQFF
TRBJ2-1 | TRBD2 | TRBV28 | . | TGTGCCAGCAGTTTCAAACTAGCGGGAGCTTGGAGTGAGCAGTTCTTC | CASSFKLAGAWSEQFF
TRBJ1-2 | TRBD1 | TRBV28 | . | TGTGCCAGCAGCCGGGACAGGGGTAAAGGCTACACCTTC | CASSRDRGKGYTF
TRBJ1-2 | TRBD1 | TRBV7-9 | . | TGTGCCAGCAGCTCTCGCTCCGAAACAGGGGACTATGGCTACACCTTC | CASSSRSETGDYGYTF
TRBJ2-3 | . | TRBV4-1 | . | TGCGCCAGCAGCCCCGGCGATGGCCTGCCCTATACGCAGTATTTT | CASSPGDGLPYTQYF
TRBJ2-7 | . | TRBV2 | . | TGTGCCAGCATGAGAGTAGCCGGGAGATGGGGATATAATTTCTACGAGCAGTACTTC | CASMRVAGRWGYNFYEQYF
TRBJ1-1 | . | TRBV7-3 | few | TGTGCCAGCAGCTCCACGGGGAGCCAGAACACTGAAGCTTTCTTT | CASSSTGSQNTEAFF
TRBJ2-7 | . | TRBV14 | . | TGTGCCAGCAGCCCACCGGGGAGGGGGTACGAGCAGTACTTC | CASSPPGRGYEQYF
TRBJ2-2 | . | TRBV2 | . | TGTGCCAGCGGCCGAGGGTTCCAGTTGTGGGGGCTGTTTTTT | CASGRGFQLWGLFF
TRBJ1-1 | . | TRBV6-5 | once | TGTGCCAGCAGGTACAGGGAAGACGACACTGAAGCTTTCTTT | CASRYREDDTEAFF
TRBJ2-5 | . | TRBV27 | once | TGTGCCAGCAGTATTGGTGAAGAGACCCAGTACTTC | CASSIGEETQYF
TRBJ1-2 | TRBD1 | TRBV6-6 | . | TGTGCCAGCAGCCTACAGGGGCCCTCTGGCTACACCTTC | CASSLQGPSGYTF
TRBJ1-5 | TRBD1 | TRBV5-1 | once | TGCGCCAGCAGCTCACCAGGACAGGGGTATTGGAGGGCCGGAAATCAGCCCCAGCATTTT | CASSSPGQGYWRAGNQPQHF
TRBJ1-1 | . | TRBV19 | . | TGTGCCAGTACTAGGGCCGGGGGGCGACGTCTTATGAACACTGAAGCTTTCTTT | CASTRAGGRRLMNTEAFF
TRBJ2-7 | TRBD1 | TRBV27 | . | TGTGCCAGCAGTCAACGGACAGGGGGACTCTACGAGCAGTACTTC | CASSQRTGGLYEQYF
TRBJ1-5 | TRBD1 | TRBV5-6 | . | TGTGCCAGCAGCTTGGGTCCAGAAGGGACAGGGGACAATCAGCCCCAGCATTTT | CASSLGPEGTGDNQPQHF
TRBJ2-6 | TRBD2 | TRBV5-1 | . | TGCGCCAGCAGCTTGGGACTAGCGGGAGCGAACTCTGGGGCCAACGTCCTGACTTTC | CASSLGLAGANSGANVLTF
TRBJ2-1 | . | TRBV29-1 | . | TGCAGCGTTGAAAGGGGCCCCGTCGCCGAACGGACGGGGGAGCAGTTCTTC | CSVERGPVAERTGEQFF
TRBJ2-5 | TRBD1 | TRBV18 | . | TGTGCCAGCTCGGCGGACAGGGGGCAATGGGAGACCCAGTACTTC | CASSADRGQWETQYF
TRBJ1-1 | TRBD1 | TRBV7-2 | . | TGTGCCAGCAGCTTACAGGGACAGGTGGGGAACGGTGAAGCTTTCTTT | CASSLQGQVGNGEAFF
TRBJ1-6 | . | TRBV7-2 | . | TGTGCCAGCAGCTTCGGACAGATGAATTTCCACTTT | CASSFGQMNFHF
TRBJ1-4 | TRBD1 | TRBV6-5 | . | TGTGCCAGCAGTCAATCGACAGGGCTGCGTGAAAAACTGTTTTTT | CASSQSTGLREKLFF
TRBJ2-1 | TRBD2 | TRBV5-1 | . | TGCGCCAGCAGCGTGACTAGCGGGAGCCACAATGAGCAGTTCTTC | CASSVTSGSHNEQFF
TRBJ2-7 | . | TRBV2 | once | TGTGCCAGCAGTGCTAGGTTCTACGAGCAGTACTTC | CASSARFYEQYF
TRBJ2-5 | . | TRBV6-5 | . | TGTGCCAGCAGTTGCAACGACGAGGGGGAGACCCAGTACTTC | CASSCNDEGETQYF
TRBJ1-1 | . | TRBV2 | . | TGTGCCAGCAGTGAGGAAGCTGAAGCTTTCTTT | CASSEEAEAFF
TRBJ1-6 | . | TRBV7-2 | . | TGTGCCAGCAGCTTGGCCAGAGTGAGGCCCTATAATTCACCCCTCCACTTT | CASSLARVRPYNSPLHF